The source of this TCR beta chain is a study of blood T cell repertoires in COVID-19. The protocol was immunoSEQ multiplex PCR, while the TCRdb copy is restricted to in-frame clones and leaves out a portion. Among some 310,000 clones listed, 75% to 90% were seen once. CDR3 length: 13 residues. The J segment lost 6 bases and the V segment lost 4 bases, leaving 6 bases of the junction unmatched. Germline V lookup: CDR1 SEHNR, CDR2 FQNEAQ (reference sequence). This sequence joins TRBV7-9 and TRBJ2-7, with TRBD1 matching 7 bases. Input material: peripheral blood. The receptor's source is a woman in her 30s with COVID-19, enrolled during active disease. The CDR3 loop is CASSYETGTEQYF. CDR3 nucleotide sequence: TGTGCCAGCAGCTACGAGACAGGGACCGAGCAGTACTTC.